Sequencing of this TCR beta chain was carried out in a study of radiotherapy plus CTLA-4 blockade in lung cancer. For the study at large: Around 18% of enrolled patients responded objectively, and around 30% had disease control. Study-level points and caveats: Clones derived from tumor TCRs expanded in blood after radiotherapy plus ipilimumab. Reportedly, early blood T cell clone dynamics best predicted response, with interferon-beta.

This clone has a handful of counts. Antigen unknown. Deletions cut 4 bases from V and 1 base from J, with 9 bases between. Germline CDR1 is SGHDT and CDR2 is YYEEEE. The CDR3 length is 13 residues. The repertoire was sequenced with immunoSEQ multiplex PCR; TCRdb's copy has only in-frame clones and lacks some. The sample consists of roughly 32,000 clones, less than 75% of them appearing once. Lung cancer patients with chemo-refractory metastatic non-small-cell disease were given focal radiation plus CTLA-4 blockade with ipilimumab. The starting material was peripheral blood, obtained from a patient treated with radiotherapy plus ipilimumab. This chain joins TRBV5-6 and TRBJ2-7, with D possibly being TRBD1 (5 bases). The clonotype was recovered from a human donor with non-small cell lung cancer who had stable disease on radiotherapy plus ipilimumab. The CDR3 DNA is TGTGCCAGCAGCCCATACAGGTCCTACGAGCAGTACTTC. Amino acid sequence: CASSPYRSYEQYF.